The 12 T cell receptor beta chains in this list originate from one sample, sequenced in a study of beta chain features in type 1 diabetes. Findings of the study overall: Within each of all four CD4+ subsets, Type 1 diabetes patients had TCRB CDR3s that were moderately but significantly shorter.

Sequenced material consisted of expressed TCRB transcripts (all of the isolated RNA was reverse transcribed). TCRdb's copy holds only in-frame clones and misses some; the assay was immunoSEQ multiplex PCR. Of almost 350,000 clones detected, about a tenth appear once; the ten largest clones hold about 1%. These receptors have no identified antigens. Sample: central memory CD4+ T cells from blood. The receptors come from a man aged 30-40 years with type 1 diabetes.

The gene calls are TRBV28 and TRBJ2-7; possibly TRBD1 for D (6 bases). The ends were cut back, 6 bases at V and 7 bases at J, with 16 bases in the middle. CDR3 length: 13 amino acids. Germline V CDR1 and CDR2: MDHEN, SYDVKM. The CDR3 reads CASSPEGGREQYF. The CDR3 bases are TGTGCCAGCAGCCCAGAAGGGGGTCGGGAGCAGTACTTC.

This clone has only a few counts. For the CDR3, the DNA is TGTGCCAGCAGCCAACAGGGGGCGGCCAAAAACATTCAGTACTTC. This gives the protein CASSQQGAAKNIQYF. The rearrangement joins TRBV6-5 to TRBJ2-4; the match to TRBD1 covers 9 bases. The germline gives CDR1 MNHEY, CDR2 SVGAGI. The V gene end was trimmed by 6 bases and the J gene end by 1 base; junction bases not matched to a gene: 4. The CDR3 extends over 15 amino acids.

V is TRBV10-3 and J is TRBJ1-4; 8 bases align to TRBD1. The CDR3 is 14 residues long. V lost 6 bases to trimming and J lost 6 bases; unmatched junction nucleotides: 6. Germline-derived CDR1 and CDR2 are ENHRY and SYGVKD. CDR3 sequence reads: CAISSDRGDEKLFF. The CDR3 nucleotides read TGTGCCATCAGCTCCGACAGGGGAGATGAAAAACTGTTTTTT.

The CDR3 is CASSLPRSNTGELFF. The CDR3 DNA follows: TGTGCCAGCAGTTTACCCCGGTCGAACACCGGGGAGCTGTTTTTT. V is TRBV28 and J is TRBJ2-2; no reliable D call. The V and J ends lost 2 bases and 0 bases respectively, with 7 bases between them. CDR1 and CDR2 (germline): MDHEN, SYDVKM. CDR3 length: 15 amino acids.

This clone has just a few counts. The rearrangement uses TRBV18 and TRBJ1-1; D not resolved. This CDR3 region has 17 residues. V lost 3 bases to trimming and J lost 0 bases, with 17 bases between them. The germline V gene has CDR1 KGHSH and CDR2 LQKENI. The CDR3 nucleotides read TGTGCCAGCTCACCGGTGGGGTTGAGCAGGATGAACACTGAAGCTTTCTTT. As protein: CASSPVGLSRMNTEAFF.

This clone was observed a few times. V gene TRBV7-9 combines with J gene TRBJ1-6, with a possible D match to TRBD1 (5 bases). Germline loops: CDR1 SEHNR, CDR2 FQNEAQ (reference sequence). The V end lost 5 bases, the J end lost 9 bases, and 14 bases lay between the germline ends. The CDR3 is 14 amino acids. Written as DNA, the CDR3 is TGTGCCAGCAGCCCAGACAGAGTCTTTTCACCCCTCCACTTT. Its translation is CASSPDRVFSPLHF.

At least ten counts were recorded for this clone. V gene TRBV11-3 combines with J gene TRBJ2-5, with D hard to call. In germline, CDR1 is SGHNT, CDR2 YENEEA. The V end was cut by 2 bases, the J end by 1 base, with 11 bases between. CDR3 length equals 15 residues. The CDR3 DNA sequence: TGTGCCAGCAGCTTATCTGGGGTCGGCCAAGAGACCCAGTACTTC. It is translated as CASSLSGVGQETQYF.

This clone came up a few times. The chain links TRBV10-3 to TRBJ2-5; D perhaps matches TRBD2 (6 bases). V was trimmed by 0 bases and J by 2 bases, leaving 16 bases between them. Germline-derived CDR1 and CDR2 are ENHRY and SYGVKD. The CDR3 is 17 residues long. Here the CDR3 reads CAISESNAGTAQETQYF. The CDR3 DNA follows: TGTGCCATCAGTGAGTCGAACGCGGGGACTGCACAAGAGACCCAGTACTTC.

In the case of this clone: Other DNA sequences of this sample code for an identical CDR3. The chain uses TRBV20-1 and TRBJ2-7; D gene unclear. CDR1 and CDR2 from the germline V gene are DFQATT and SNEGSKA (reference sequence). The CDR3 covers 11 residues. V shed 5 bases and J shed 2 bases, with 7 bases lying between them. The chain's CDR3 is CSARGAYEQYF. In DNA, the CDR3 is TGCAGTGCTCGTGGGGCCTACGAGCAGTACTTC.

V is TRBV19 and J is TRBJ2-5; 7 bases match TRBD1. The CDR3 is 14 residues long. With V trimmed by 5 bases and J by 7 bases, 10 bases remained unmatched. CDR1 is LNHDA, CDR2 SQIVND, per germline (reference sequence). CDR3 amino acids: CASSAPTGQRTQYF. In nucleotides, the CDR3 is TGTGCCAGTAGTGCCCCGACAGGGCAGCGGACCCAGTACTTC. Full variable domain (outside the CDR3, taken from reference TRBV19 and TRBJ2-5): DGGITQSPKYLFRKEGQNVTLSCEQNLNHDAMYWYRQDPGQGLRLIYYSQIVNDFQKGDIAEGYSVSREKKESFPLTVTSAQKNPTAFYLCASSAPTGQRTQYFGPGTRLLVL.

The rearrangement uses TRBV29-1 and TRBJ1-1; D not certain. Germline CDR1 and CDR2: SQVTM and ANQGSEA. This CDR3 is 14 amino acids long. V was trimmed by 6 bases and J by 2 bases, leaving 16 bases between them. CDR3 DNA sequence: TGCAGCGTGGGTCAACAGACCACCAACACTGAAGCTTTCTTT. Amino acids: CSVGQQTTNTEAFF. Full variable domain (missing parts from reference TRBV29-1 and TRBJ1-1): SAVISQKPSRDICQRGTSLTIQCQVDSQVTMMFWYRQQPGQSLTLIATANQGSEATYESGFVIDKFPISRPNLTFSTLTVSNMSPEDSSIYLCSVGQQTTNTEAFFGQGTRLTVV.

This clone was observed a few times. This rearrangement joins TRBV7-9 to TRBJ1-4, with 9 bases aligning to TRBD1. Trimming removed 5 bases from V and 7 bases from J; junction bases left unmatched: 11. The CDR3 has 16 amino acids. Germline CDR1 SEHNR, CDR2 FQNEAQ (reference sequence). The chain's CDR3 is CASSPQQGALGEKLFF. CDR3 DNA sequence: TGTGCCAGCAGCCCTCAACAGGGGGCGCTTGGTGAAAAACTGTTTTTT.